These 17 T cell receptor beta chains share one sample of origin, sequenced in a study of technical replicates of blood from a few donors. This table comes from immunoSEQ multiplex PCR, and its TCRdb copy is limited to in-frame clones, with some not included. The sample lists 78,000 or so clones, roughly nine tenths occurring once. The source material was T cells isolated from PBMCs. These receptor sequences come from a human donor in good health. Some clones in this sample may be carry-over from other donors' samples.

The rearrangement links TRBV29-1 to TRBJ1-1; TRBD1 is a possible D gene (6 bases). The CDR3 has 14 amino acids. The germline V and J ends were trimmed by 6 bases and 3 bases, with 17 bases remaining between them. The V gene's germline CDR1 is SQVTM and CDR2 ANQGSEA. The CDR3 sequence: CSVLTGSKDTEAFF. The DNA of the CDR3 is TGCAGCGTACTGACAGGTTCGAAGGACACTGAAGCTTTCTTT. The full variable domain, its missing parts supplied by reference TRBV29-1 and TRBJ1-1, is SAVISQKPSRDICQRGTSLTIQCQVDSQVTMMFWYRQQPGQSLTLIATANQGSEATYESGFVIDKFPISRPNLTFSTLTVSNMSPEDSSIYLCSVLTGSKDTEAFFGQGTRLTVV.

This sequence joins TRBV25-1 and TRBJ1-4; 8 nucleotides align to TRBD1. The V gene end was trimmed by 4 bases and the J gene end by 8 bases; junction bases not matched to a gene: 6. The CDR3 totals 14 residues. Germline CDR1 and CDR2: MGHDK and SYGVNS. This CDR3 is CASSVQGAREKLFF. The CDR3 DNA reads as TGTGCCAGCAGTGTGCAGGGGGCGAGGGAAAAACTGTTTTTT.

The chain couples TRBV5-1 to TRBJ1-3; D call uncertain. V was shortened by 4 bases and J by 0 bases, with 17 bases between the two germline ends. This CDR3 is built from 17 residues. Germline CDR1 and CDR2: SGHRS and YFSETQ. The CDR3 loop reads CASSPDFAASSGNTIYF. The DNA for the CDR3 is TGCGCCAGCAGCCCGGATTTCGCGGCAAGCTCTGGAAACACCATATATTTT. The full variable domain, its missing parts supplied by reference TRBV5-1 and TRBJ1-3, is KAGVTQTPRYLIKTRGQQVTLSCSPISGHRSVSWYQQTPGQGLQFLFEYFSETQRNKGNFPGRFSGRQFSNSRSEMNVSTLELGDSALYLCASSPDFAASSGNTIYFGEGSWLTVV.

The chain carries TRBV9 and TRBJ2-7; 10 bases are shared with TRBD2. Unmatched junction bases numbered 3, after V lost 0 bases and J lost 3 bases. In germline, CDR1 is SGDLS, CDR2 YYNGEE. The CDR3 covers 15 residues. CDR3 DNA sequence: TGTGCCAGCAGCGTAGGTACTAGCGGGAACTACGAGCAGTACTTC. This sequence encodes CASSVGTSGNYEQYF.

The rearrangement joins TRBV5-6 to TRBJ2-4, with 7 bases identical to TRBD2. The CDR3 has 15 amino acids. The germline gives CDR1 SGHDT, CDR2 YYEEEE. V shed 4 bases, J shed 0 bases, and the junction held 4 bases outside the gene matches. CDR3 sequence (DNA): TGTGCCAGCAGCGGGGGGGATCTAGCCAAAAACATTCAGTACTTC. Its translation is CASSGGDLAKNIQYF.

DNA for the CDR3: TGTGCCAGCACCCCCCGTCGGGGGACGGCGTGTGAGCAGTACTTC. It codes for CASTPRRGTACEQYF. The V and J genes are TRBV27 and TRBJ2-7, with D perhaps TRBD2 (6 bases). V lost 7 bases to trimming and J lost 7 bases, with 23 bases between them. The germline gives CDR1 MNHEY, CDR2 SMNVEV (reference sequence). The CDR3 loop spans 15 amino acids.

This clone appeared once. This chain joins TRBV28 and TRBJ2-5; D might be TRBD2 (5 bases). The CDR3 covers 11 residues. The germline CDR1 and CDR2 sequences are MDHEN and SYDVKM. Trimming removed 7 bases at V and 5 bases at J, with 8 bases between. CDR3 protein: CASTPGETQYF. The DNA for the CDR3 is TGTGCCAGCACGCCGGGGGAGACCCAGTACTTC. Variable domain in full (rest from reference TRBV28 and TRBJ2-5): DVKVTQSSRYLVKRTGEKVFLECVQDMDHENMFWYRQDPGLGLRLIYFSYDVKMKEKGDIPEGYSVSREKKERFSLILESASTNQTSMYLCASTPGETQYFGPGTRLLVL.

This rearrangement joins TRBV11-2 to TRBJ1-1; D possibly corresponds to TRBD1 (5 bases). Trimming took off 0 bases at V and 6 bases at J, with 11 bases between the two ends. The CDR3 has 14 residues. CDR1 is SGHAT, CDR2 FQNNGV, per germline. The chain's CDR3 is CASSLDGGFAEAFF. DNA for the CDR3: TGTGCCAGCAGCTTAGATGGGGGGTTCGCTGAAGCTTTCTTT.

This sequence joins TRBV6-5 and TRBJ1-1; D call uncertain. V dropped 7 bases and J dropped 4 bases, with 7 bases sitting between them. The CDR3 consists of 11 residues. Per the germline V gene, CDR1 is MNHEY and CDR2 is SVGAGI. The CDR3 sequence is CASNTGTEAFF. The CDR3 nucleotides read TGTGCCAGCAACACGGGCACTGAAGCTTTCTTT.

The chain is built from TRBV5-4 and TRBJ1-2, with D perhaps matching TRBD1 (5 bases). V lost 6 bases and J 2 bases, leaving 14 bases between the germline ends. Germline V gene sequence: CDR1 SGHNT, CDR2 YYREEE (reference sequence). This CDR3 region has 14 residues. The CDR3 DNA is TGTGCCAGCAAGCTGGTTGGGGGGAACTATGGCTACACCTTC. Translating gives CASKLVGGNYGYTF. The variable domain in full, completed from reference TRBV5-4 and TRBJ1-2, reads ETGVTQSPTHLIKTRGQQVTLRCSSQSGHNTVSWYQQALGQGPQFIFQYYREEENGRGNFPPRFSGLQFPNYSSELNVNALELDDSALYLCASKLVGGNYGYTFGSGTRLTVV.

The chain uses TRBV7-2 and TRBJ2-7; D is unclear. V was trimmed by 2 bases and J by 2 bases, leaving 7 bases between them. Germline CDR1 is SGHTA and CDR2 is FQGNSA. The CDR3 contains 13 residues. The CDR3 is CASSLTDPYEQYF. The CDR3 DNA reads TGTGCCAGCAGCTTAACAGACCCCTACGAGCAGTACTTC.

This sequence joins TRBV7-2 and TRBJ2-7; 7 nucleotides agree with TRBD1. Germline lookup yields CDR1 SGHTA and CDR2 FQGNSA. Trimming removed 7 bases from V and 6 bases from J; junction bases left unmatched: 6. CDR3 length: 12 amino acids. This CDR3 is CASNRGFGEQYF. The CDR3 DNA sequence: TGTGCCAGCAACAGGGGATTTGGCGAGCAGTACTTC.

The chain links TRBV14 to TRBJ1-1, with 8 positions matching TRBD1. Germline trimming cut 4 bases from V and 4 bases from J; bases unmatched to any gene: 2. CDR3 length: 13 residues. Per germline, CDR1 SGHDN and CDR2 FVKESK. CDR3 DNA sequence: TGTGCCAGCAGCCCGACAGGGGTCACTGAAGCTTTCTTT. Protein: CASSPTGVTEAFF. The variable domain in full, with the rest retrieved from reference TRBV14 and TRBJ1-1, is EAGVTQFPSHSVIEKGQTVTLRCDPISGHDNLYWYRRVMGKEIKFLLHFVKESKQDESGMPNNRFLAERTGGTYSTLKVQPAELEDSGVYFCASSPTGVTEAFFGQGTRLTVV.

This sequence joins TRBV7-3 and TRBJ2-1, with a tentative D call TRBD2 (6 bases). Trimming stripped 5 bases from V and 7 bases from J, with 15 bases between. Germline V gives CDR1 SGHTA, CDR2 FQGTGA. The CDR3 has 14 residues. CDR3: CASSPSGRGNEQFF. CDR3 DNA: TGTGCCAGCAGCCCGAGTGGCCGGGGGAATGAGCAGTTCTTC.

The chain employs TRBV13 and TRBJ1-1; D call uncertain. Deletions cut 8 bases from V and 4 bases from J, with 11 bases between. Germline V gene sequence: CDR1 PRHDT, CDR2 FYEKMQ (reference sequence). This CDR3 has 12 residues. The CDR3 bases are TGTGCCAGCGAGTATCGGAGCACTGAAGCTTTCTTT. Protein sequence: CASEYRSTEAFF.

J is TRBJ2-7 and V is TRBV28; 8 bases agree with TRBD2. Trimming took 8 bases from V and 0 from J; bases not matched to a gene: 6. CDR1 is MDHEN and CDR2 is SYDVKM in the germline V gene. This CDR3 is 14 amino acids long. CDR3 nucleotides: TGTGCCAGCCTCCGAGGGACTAGCTCCTACGAGCAGTACTTC. This translates into CASLRGTSSYEQYF.

This clone was seen just once. This chain joins TRBV6-5 and TRBJ2-7, with D possibly being TRBD2 (6 bases). The germline CDR1 and CDR2 sequences are MNHEY and SVGAGI. CDR3 length: 16 residues. V lost 0 bases to trimming and J lost 0 bases, with 12 bases between them. The CDR3 region is CASSYSYSGSSYEQYF. CDR3 DNA: TGTGCCAGCAGTTACTCGTATAGCGGCAGCTCCTACGAGCAGTACTTC.